The clone carrying this TCR beta chain showed up just a few times. This may arise from a read error, as a much more abundant clone is one base away. The V gene's germline CDR1 is SNHLY and CDR2 FYNNEI. This CDR3 has 14 amino acids. At the end of the reaction, proliferating CFSE-low CD3+CD4+ and CD3+CD8+ responders were sorted. This sample stems from a study of graft-versus-host responses after intestinal transplantation. Overall study results and limits: The study associated peak circulating GvH clone levels with early post-transplant HvG declines.

The protocol was immunoSEQ multiplex PCR, while the TCRdb copy is restricted to in-frame clones and leaves out a portion. Of about 4,600 clones in the sample, about 30% were seen once. This sample comprised alloreactive CD4+ T cells from a mixed lymphocyte reaction culture, obtained before intestinal transplant. Stated subset: CFSE-low proliferating T cells sorted from roughly six-day pre-transplant mixed lymphocyte reaction (GvH or HvG direction). The receptor was isolated from a human patient who received an intestinal transplant. This chain connects TRBV2 to TRBJ2-5, with a possible D match to TRBD1 (7 bases). In DNA, the CDR3 is TGTGCCAGCAGTAAGGACAGGCGGAGGGAGACCAAGTACTTC. Translating gives CASSKDRRRETKYF.